These T cell receptor beta chains were read from a single sample in a study of blood T cell repertoires in COVID-19. TCRdb's table, derived via immunoSEQ multiplex PCR, lists solely in-frame clones and lacks some. Among roughly 140,000 clones listed, around four fifths were seen once. Material for sequencing was PBMCs or T cells enriched from blood (not recorded which). The receptors were gathered from a man aged 45 to 65 who had recovered from COVID-19. Both conserved end residues are part of each CDR3. The D gene is left open where the match is weak. A clone size is listed for some rows: how often the clone was seen (once, few, many), or a class if it is expanded.

J gene: TRBJ2-5
D gene: NA
V gene: TRBV7-2
clone size: NA
CDR3 protein: CASSLGWGRETQYF
CDR3 DNA: TGTGCCAGCAGCTTAGGCTGGGGCCGGGAGACCCAGTACTTC

J gene: TRBJ2-2
D gene: NA
V gene: TRBV10-1
clone size: NA
CDR3 protein: CASVKKGGPGELFF
CDR3 DNA: TGCGCCAGCGTAAAAAAAGGCGGCCCCGGGGAGCTGTTTTTT

J gene: TRBJ1-2
D gene: TRBD1
V gene: TRBV6-5
clone size: NA
CDR3 protein: CASSYSPGQFYGYTF
CDR3 DNA: TGTGCCAGCAGTTACTCTCCGGGACAGTTCTATGGCTACACCTTC

J gene: TRBJ1-4
D gene: NA
V gene: TRBV9
clone size: NA
CDR3 protein: CASSPGGTGLNEKLFF
CDR3 DNA: TGTGCCAGCAGCCCGGGGGGAACGGGCCTTAATGAAAAACTGTTTTTT

J gene: TRBJ2-3
D gene: NA
V gene: TRBV5-1
clone size: NA
CDR3 protein: CASSYLPGLSDTQYF
CDR3 DNA: TGCGCCAGCAGCTATCTACCTGGTTTGAGTGATACGCAGTATTTT

J gene: TRBJ1-1
D gene: NA
V gene: TRBV2
clone size: NA
CDR3 protein: CASSEGRGSFF
CDR3 DNA: TGTGCCAGCAGTGAAGGTAGGGGATCTTTCTTT

J gene: TRBJ2-7
D gene: NA
V gene: TRBV6-5
clone size: NA
CDR3 protein: CASRFYPGESYEQYF
CDR3 DNA: TGTGCCAGCAGATTTTACCCAGGGGAATCCTACGAGCAGTACTTC

J gene: TRBJ1-4
D gene: TRBD1
V gene: TRBV12-5
clone size: NA
CDR3 protein: CASGPGQGWTEKLFF
CDR3 DNA: TGTGCTAGTGGTCCCGGACAGGGCTGGACTGAAAAACTGTTTTTT

J gene: TRBJ1-2
D gene: TRBD1
V gene: TRBV2
clone size: NA
CDR3 protein: CASSEDRAGYTF
CDR3 DNA: TGTGCCAGCAGTGAGGACAGGGCGGGCTACACCTTC

J gene: TRBJ2-7
D gene: NA
V gene: TRBV7-2
clone size: NA
CDR3 protein: CASSFPDSRSYEQYF
CDR3 DNA: TGTGCCAGCAGCTTCCCCGACAGCCGCTCCTACGAGCAGTACTTC

J gene: TRBJ2-2
D gene: NA
V gene: TRBV7-9
clone size: NA
CDR3 protein: CAGGLSGTGELFF
CDR3 DNA: TGTGCCGGGGGACTTTCCGGGACCGGGGAGCTGTTTTTT

J gene: TRBJ1-1
D gene: NA
V gene: TRBV14
clone size: NA
CDR3 protein: CASSQDLGTRLFTEAFF
CDR3 DNA: TGTGCCAGCAGCCAAGATCTAGGAACCCGGTTGTTCACTGAAGCTTTCTTT

J gene: TRBJ2-3
D gene: TRBD2
V gene: TRBV4-1
clone size: NA
CDR3 protein: CASSQDGGGTDTQYF
CDR3 DNA: TGCGCCAGCAGCCAAGATGGGGGGGGCACAGATACGCAGTATTTT

J gene: TRBJ2-1
D gene: NA
V gene: TRBV9
clone size: NA
CDR3 protein: CASSVAEESYNEQFF
CDR3 DNA: TGTGCCAGCAGCGTAGCTGAGGAGTCCTACAATGAGCAGTTCTTC

J gene: TRBJ2-3
D gene: TRBD1
V gene: TRBV4-1
clone size: once
CDR3 protein: CASSQDGPGQGADTQYF
CDR3 DNA: TGCGCCAGCAGCCAAGATGGTCCGGGACAGGGGGCAGATACGCAGTATTTT

J gene: TRBJ1-6
D gene: TRBD1
V gene: TRBV6-2/TRBV6-3
clone size: NA
CDR3 protein: CASSQPRTGDNSPLHF
CDR3 DNA: TGTGCCAGCAGCCAACCAAGGACAGGGGATAATTCACCCCTCCACTTT

J gene: TRBJ2-1
D gene: TRBD1
V gene: TRBV5-5
clone size: NA
CDR3 protein: CASSSWDRDEQFF
CDR3 DNA: TGTGCCAGCAGCTCCTGGGACAGGGACGAGCAGTTCTTC

J gene: TRBJ2-7
D gene: NA
V gene: TRBV7-2
clone size: NA
CDR3 protein: CASSPSSPPYEQYF
CDR3 DNA: TGTGCCAGCAGCCCGAGCTCGCCCCCCTACGAGCAGTACTTC